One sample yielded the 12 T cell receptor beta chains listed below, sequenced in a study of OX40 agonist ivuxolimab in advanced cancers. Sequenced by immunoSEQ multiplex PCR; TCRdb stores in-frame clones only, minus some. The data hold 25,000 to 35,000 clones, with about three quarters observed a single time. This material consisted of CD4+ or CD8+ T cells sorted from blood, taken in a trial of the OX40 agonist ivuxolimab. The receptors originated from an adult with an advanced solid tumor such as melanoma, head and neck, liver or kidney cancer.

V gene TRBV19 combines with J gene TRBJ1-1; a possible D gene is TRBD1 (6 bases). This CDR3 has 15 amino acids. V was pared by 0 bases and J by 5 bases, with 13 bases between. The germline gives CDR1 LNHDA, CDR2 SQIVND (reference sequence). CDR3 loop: CASSIDHVRGTEAFF. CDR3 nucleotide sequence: TGTGCCAGTAGTATAGATCACGTGAGGGGGACTGAAGCTTTCTTT.

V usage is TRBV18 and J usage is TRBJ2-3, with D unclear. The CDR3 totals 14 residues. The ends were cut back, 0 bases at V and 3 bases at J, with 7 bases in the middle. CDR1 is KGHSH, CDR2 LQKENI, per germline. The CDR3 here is CASSPPARTDTQYF. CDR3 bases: TGTGCCAGCTCACCACCGGCTAGGACAGATACGCAGTATTTT.

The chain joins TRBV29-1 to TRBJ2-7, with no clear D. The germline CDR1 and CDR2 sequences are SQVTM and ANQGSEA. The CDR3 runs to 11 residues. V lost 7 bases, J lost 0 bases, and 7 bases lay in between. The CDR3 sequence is CSAGDSYEQYF. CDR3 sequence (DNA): TGCAGCGCCGGAGACTCCTACGAGCAGTACTTC.

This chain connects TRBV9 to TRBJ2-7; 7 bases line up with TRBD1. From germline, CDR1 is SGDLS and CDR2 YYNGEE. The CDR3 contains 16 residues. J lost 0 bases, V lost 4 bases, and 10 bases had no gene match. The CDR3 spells CASSPRGSTLSYEQYF. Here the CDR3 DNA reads TGTGCCAGCAGCCCCAGGGGGAGCACCCTCTCCTACGAGCAGTACTTC.

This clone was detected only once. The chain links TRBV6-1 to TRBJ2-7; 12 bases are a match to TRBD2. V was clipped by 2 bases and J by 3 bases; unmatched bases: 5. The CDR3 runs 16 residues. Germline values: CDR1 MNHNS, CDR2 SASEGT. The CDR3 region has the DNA TGTGCCAGCAGTGAAAATCTAGCGGGGGGGCTCTACGAGCAGTACTTC. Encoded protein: CASSENLAGGLYEQYF.

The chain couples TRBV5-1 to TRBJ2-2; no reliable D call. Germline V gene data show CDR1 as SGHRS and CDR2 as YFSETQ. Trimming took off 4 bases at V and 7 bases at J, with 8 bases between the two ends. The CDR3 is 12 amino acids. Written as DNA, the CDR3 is TGCGCCAGCAGCCCCCCCCACGGGGAGCTGTTTTTT. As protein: CASSPPHGELFF.

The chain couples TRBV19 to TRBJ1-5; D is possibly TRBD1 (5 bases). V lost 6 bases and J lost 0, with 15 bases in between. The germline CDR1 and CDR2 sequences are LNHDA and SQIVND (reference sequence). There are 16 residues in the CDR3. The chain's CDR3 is CASRSRRDASNQPQHF. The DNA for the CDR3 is TGTGCCAGTAGATCGAGAAGGGACGCTAGCAATCAGCCCCAGCATTTT. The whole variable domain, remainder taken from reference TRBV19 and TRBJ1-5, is DGGITQSPKYLFRKEGQNVTLSCEQNLNHDAMYWYRQDPGQGLRLIYYSQIVNDFQKGDIAEGYSVSREKKESFPLTVTSAQKNPTAFYLCASRSRRDASNQPQHFGDGTRLSIL.

CDR3 sequence: CASSATGGTRISSGNTIYF. The CDR3 DNA follows: TGTGCCAGTAGTGCAACAGGGGGAACACGAATAAGCTCTGGAAACACCATATATTTT. The chain recombines TRBV19 with TRBJ1-3; TRBD1 agrees at 8 bases. Per germline, CDR1 LNHDA and CDR2 SQIVND (reference sequence). The CDR3 is made up of 19 amino acids. J gave up 0 bases and V 5 bases, and 15 bases lay outside the gene matches. Variable domain in full (rest from reference TRBV19 and TRBJ1-3): DGGITQSPKYLFRKEGQNVTLSCEQNLNHDAMYWYRQDPGQGLRLIYYSQIVNDFQKGDIAEGYSVSREKKESFPLTVTSAQKNPTAFYLCASSATGGTRISSGNTIYFGEGSWLTVV.

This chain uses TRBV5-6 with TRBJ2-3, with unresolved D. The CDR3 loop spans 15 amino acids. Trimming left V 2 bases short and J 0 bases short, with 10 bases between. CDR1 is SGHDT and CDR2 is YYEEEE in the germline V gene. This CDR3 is CASSFGLSSTDTQYF. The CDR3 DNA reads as TGTGCCAGCAGCTTCGGCCTCTCTAGCACAGATACGCAGTATTTT.

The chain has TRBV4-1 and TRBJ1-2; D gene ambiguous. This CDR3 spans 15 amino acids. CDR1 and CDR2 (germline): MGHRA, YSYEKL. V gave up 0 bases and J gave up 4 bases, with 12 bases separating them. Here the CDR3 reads CASSQDWVKPYGYTF. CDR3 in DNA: TGCGCCAGCAGCCAAGATTGGGTAAAACCCTATGGCTACACCTTC.

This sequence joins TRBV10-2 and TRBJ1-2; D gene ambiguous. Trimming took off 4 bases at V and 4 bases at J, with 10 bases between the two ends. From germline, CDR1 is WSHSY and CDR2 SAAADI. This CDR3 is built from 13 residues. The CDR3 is CASSAAGLYGYTF. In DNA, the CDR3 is TGCGCCAGCAGTGCGGCAGGCCTCTATGGCTACACCTTC.

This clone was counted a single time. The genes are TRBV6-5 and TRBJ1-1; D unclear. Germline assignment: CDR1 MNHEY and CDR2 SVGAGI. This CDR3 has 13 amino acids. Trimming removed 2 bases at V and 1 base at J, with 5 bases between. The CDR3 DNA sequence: TGTGCCAGCAGTTACAAATGGAACACTGAAGCTTTCTTT. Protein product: CASSYKWNTEAFF.